The sequence of this TCR beta chain was determined in a study of identifying expanded T cells in peripheral blood. The CDR3 has 15 residues. The V end was cut by 0 bases, the J end by 3 bases, with 9 bases between. Germline V gene sequence: CDR1 SGDLS, CDR2 YYNGEE. Assay: immunoSEQ multiplex PCR; the TCRdb copy retains only in-frame clones and omits some. The data contain around 100,000 clones, 80% to 90% of them seen just once; the ten biggest clones take up approximately 5.7%. Sequenced: blood. The chain uses TRBV9 and TRBJ1-4, with D perhaps TRBD1 (5 bases). The sequence derives from a person aged 18 to 75 in good health. The CDR3 sequence is CASSVVGEANEKLFF. The CDR3 DNA reads TGTGCCAGCAGCGTAGTGGGGGAAGCTAATGAAAAACTGTTTTTT.